The subject of this entry is one TCR beta chain. The antigen remains unidentified. The CDR3 totals 16 residues. CDR1 and CDR2 from the germline V gene are LNHNV and YYDKDF (reference sequence). Losses at the gene ends were 2 bases for V and 2 bases for J; bases not matched to a gene: 5. Sequencing used immunoSEQ multiplex PCR; TCRdb keeps in-frame clones, though not all of them. This table has around 33,000 clones, 81% appearing once. Healthy controls were blood donor buffy coats. The sample comes from a study of STAT5B mutations in CD4+ large granular lymphocyte leukemia. Study-wide points: Compared with healthy controls (2/35), patient top clones favored TRBV06 (8/27). Without putative leukemic clones, patient CD4-sorted repertoires remained more clonal than healthy CD4+ repertoires. Without HLA matching, higher CD4+ than CD8+ T-LGLL clonality could reflect small sample size.

This clonotype was obtained from a human donor in good health. The source material was CD4+ T cells from blood buffy coats. The chain carries TRBV15 and TRBJ2-1, with TRBD2 identical over 8 bases. The CDR3 region has the DNA TGTGCCACCAGCAGAAAGGCGGGAGGTGCCTACAATGAGCAGTTCTTC. It encodes CATSRKAGGAYNEQFF.